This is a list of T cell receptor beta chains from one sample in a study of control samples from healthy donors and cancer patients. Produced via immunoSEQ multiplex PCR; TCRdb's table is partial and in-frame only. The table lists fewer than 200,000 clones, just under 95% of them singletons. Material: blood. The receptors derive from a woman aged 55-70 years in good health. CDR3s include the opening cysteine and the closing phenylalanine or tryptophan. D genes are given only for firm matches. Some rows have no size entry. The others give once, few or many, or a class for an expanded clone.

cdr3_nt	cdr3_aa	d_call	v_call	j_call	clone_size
TGTGCCTGGAGTGGACAGGGTGGGGGCTATGGCTACACCTTC	CAWSGQGGGYGYTF	TRBD1	TRBV30	TRBJ1-2	NA
TGTGCCAGCAGCTTTGAAGGGGGGCAGCCCCAGCATTTT	CASSFEGGQPQHF	NA	TRBV5-6	TRBJ1-5	once
TGTGCCAGTCAGACCTCCGGACAGGGGGCGCATTCACCCCTCCACTTT	CASQTSGQGAHSPLHF	TRBD1	TRBV5-4	TRBJ1-6	NA
TGCGCCAGCAGCCAAGATGGCGGGGGGGTCACCGAGCAGTACTTC	CASSQDGGGVTEQYF	TRBD2	TRBV4-1	TRBJ2-7	NA
TGTGCCATCAGTGCAGAAGACGGGGAGCTGTTTTTT	CAISAEDGELFF	NA	TRBV10-3	TRBJ2-2	NA
TGTGCCAGCAGCCGGGGGCCCAACTATGGCTACACCTTC	CASSRGPNYGYTF	NA	TRBV5-6	TRBJ1-2	NA
TGTGCCAGCAGTTTGGGGACAGCCGACGAGCAGTACTTC	CASSLGTADEQYF	TRBD1	TRBV12-3/TRBV12-4	TRBJ2-7	NA
TGTGCCAGCTCACCACCGGGTACTCTAGGTTTCTCATACAATGAGCAGTTCTTC	CASSPPGTLGFSYNEQFF	NA	TRBV18	TRBJ2-1	NA
TGTGCCAGCAGCTTAGCGGGGGGGCCGCACGGGGAGCTGTTTTTT	CASSLAGGPHGELFF	TRBD2	TRBV5-4	TRBJ2-2	NA
TGTGCCAGCAGCCTCATGTTCGCTAACTATGGCTACACCTTC	CASSLMFANYGYTF	NA	TRBV5-6	TRBJ1-2	NA
TGTGCCAGCAGCCCTCAGACAGGGGAAGGGGAAAAACTGTTTTTT	CASSPQTGEGEKLFF	TRBD1	TRBV9	TRBJ1-4	NA
TGTGCCAGCAGCCAATTTTTGACGAGGGGGGAGACCCAGTACTTC	CASSQFLTRGETQYF	NA	TRBV3-1/TRBV3-2	TRBJ2-5	NA
TGCGCCAGCAGCCCCGGACAGGGGAACACCGGGGAGCTGTTTTTT	CASSPGQGNTGELFF	TRBD1	TRBV5-1	TRBJ2-2	once
TGTGCCAGAAGCCGCCGGGGTTCAGCGGGGGGGAAGACCCAGTACTTC	CARSRRGSAGGKTQYF	NA	TRBV7-5	TRBJ2-5	NA
TGTGCCAGCAGCTTAACCGTGGGGCGAGGAACTGAAGCTTTCTTT	CASSLTVGRGTEAFF	NA	TRBV11-1	TRBJ1-1	NA
TGCAGTGCACCTATACCAGGATACTACACCTTC	CSAPIPGYYTF	NA	TRBV20-1	TRBJ1-2	NA
TGTGCCAGCAGCTTGTGGGGTCTCGGGGAGCTGTTTTTT	CASSLWGLGELFF	NA	TRBV5-4	TRBJ2-2	NA
TGTGCCAGCAGCACCGCCCTTAGCGGGGCACACACCGGGGAGCTGTTTTTT	CASSTALSGAHTGELFF	NA	TRBV21-1	TRBJ2-2	NA
TGTGCCAGCAGCTTGGGATCCGGCTATGGCTACACCTTC	CASSLGSGYGYTF	NA	TRBV5-4	TRBJ1-2	once
TGCGCCAGCAGCTTGGGGTTTAGGGGGAACTATGGCTACACCTTC	CASSLGFRGNYGYTF	NA	TRBV5-1	TRBJ1-2	once
TGTGCCAGCAGCCCCGGGATTCTCTCACCCGTTAATAATTCACCCCTCCACTTT	CASSPGILSPVNNSPLHF	NA	TRBV11-2	TRBJ1-6	NA
TGCGCCAGCAGCCTAGGGTCACCAGGGTCAGCTCTCGAGCAGTACTTC	CASSLGSPGSALEQYF	NA	TRBV4-1	TRBJ2-7	NA
TGTGCCAGCAGCTCCGCAGGGTCCCAGTCCTACGAGCAGTACTTC	CASSSAGSQSYEQYF	NA	TRBV7-2	TRBJ2-7	NA
TGTGCCAGTGGGGCCGGAGCCAAAAACATTCAGTACTTC	CASGAGAKNIQYF	NA	TRBV12-3/TRBV12-4	TRBJ2-4	NA
TGTGCCAGTAGTATAGATCTAGGCCGCATGCCTGAAGCTTTCTTT	CASSIDLGRMPEAFF	NA	TRBV19	TRBJ1-1	NA
TGCGCCAGCAGCTTGGAGGGATTGGATGGCTACACCTTC	CASSLEGLDGYTF	NA	TRBV5-1	TRBJ1-2	once
TGTGCCAGCAGCTTGTCTGTTGCGAGCACCGGGGAGCTGTTTTTT	CASSLSVASTGELFF	NA	TRBV5-5	TRBJ2-2	NA
TGTGCCAGCAGCGTAGTAGACACAGGGGCGGTTGGCACCATATATTTT	CASSVVDTGAVGTIYF	TRBD1	TRBV9	TRBJ1-3	NA
TGTGCCAGCAGTTTAGGTAGCAATCAGCCCCAGCATTTT	CASSLGSNQPQHF	NA	TRBV12-3/TRBV12-4	TRBJ1-5	NA
TGTGCCAGCAGCCCAAGTCAGGGCGGGGGGGGAAACACCATATATTTT	CASSPSQGGGGNTIYF	NA	TRBV7-6	TRBJ1-3	NA
TGCAGCGTTGAAGTCGGGGCAGAAAAACTGTTTTTT	CSVEVGAEKLFF	NA	TRBV29-1	TRBJ1-4	NA
TGTGCCAGCTCACCCCCTGCAGGGCTTGGCTACACCTTC	CASSPPAGLGYTF	NA	TRBV18	TRBJ1-2	NA
TGTGCCAGCAGCCGGGACAGGGGGGACACTGAAGCTTTCTTT	CASSRDRGDTEAFF	TRBD1	TRBV7-2	TRBJ1-1	NA
TGTGCCAGCAGTCAGGGGCTGAAGGGTGAAAAACTGTTTTTT	CASSQGLKGEKLFF	NA	TRBV6-2/TRBV6-3	TRBJ1-4	NA
TGTGCCAGCAGCTTGGAAGGCAGCATCGAGAGGGCCTATGGCTACACCTTC	CASSLEGSIERAYGYTF	NA	TRBV5-6	TRBJ1-2	once
TGTGCCAGCAGCCAAGACACGACAGGGACGCAGTATTTT	CASSQDTTGTQYF	TRBD1	TRBV14	TRBJ2-3	NA
TGCAGCGTTGACCCGGTCGGGGGTTCCTACAATGAGCAGTTCTTC	CSVDPVGGSYNEQFF	NA	TRBV29-1	TRBJ2-1	NA
TGTGCCAGCAGCTTAGAGGCTAGCAATCAGCCCCAGCATTTT	CASSLEASNQPQHF	NA	TRBV11-2	TRBJ1-5	NA
TGTGCCAGCAGCCGGGACCTTGGGAATTCACCCCTCCACTTT	CASSRDLGNSPLHF	NA	TRBV6-2/TRBV6-3	TRBJ1-6	NA
TGCAGCGTTAAGTTAAGGTGGGAGACCCAGTACTTC	CSVKLRWETQYF	NA	TRBV29-1	TRBJ2-5	NA
TGCGCCAGCAGCCTAGGACTAGCGGGGGGGCCGGGGGAGACCCAGTACTTC	CASSLGLAGGPGETQYF	TRBD2	TRBV5-1	TRBJ2-5	NA
TGCGCCAGCAGCTTGGGGTCAGTTAATGAAAAACTGTTTTTT	CASSLGSVNEKLFF	NA	TRBV5-1	TRBJ1-4	NA
TGTGCCAGCAGCCGCACAGGGGTCAGCCTCTCTGGAAACACCATATATTTT	CASSRTGVSLSGNTIYF	TRBD1	TRBV11-2	TRBJ1-3	NA